This section outlines one T cell receptor (beta chain) sequence together with its context. Its antigen is still unknown. Data came from immunoSEQ multiplex PCR; TCRdb stores just in-frame clones and leaves some out. The sample contains 380,000 or so clones, around 89% of which appear only once. The treatment denotes: around 19 received Ad26.COV2.S at low or high dose, single or two shots; 5 received placebo; per-sample allocation not given. Collection of samples fell on day 63 after the first vaccine or placebo injection. Immunization relied on an Ad26 vector, which expressed Wuhan-strain SARS-CoV-2 spike. The data are from a study of Ad26.COV2.S vaccination and SARS-CoV-2 variants. Study-wide background: Once, or twice with 56 days between doses, Ad26.COV2.S was given intramuscularly. Regarding the study as a whole: TCR breadth and depth estimates may have understated total T cell responses.

The sequenced sample was peripheral blood, obtained in a trial of Ad26.COV2.S vaccine versus placebo. The source is a person between 18 and 59 years old who received the Ad26.COV2.S COVID-19 vaccine or a placebo.

This chain's CDR3 is CASSPSYSNQPQHF. The CDR3 region has the DNA TGTGCCAGCAGCCCCTCGTATAGCAATCAGCCCCAGCATTTT. The V call is TRBV27, the J call TRBJ1-5; D not resolved. The CDR3 consists of 14 residues. The V gene lost 6 bases and the J gene lost 0 bases, with 9 bases spanning the gap. Germline V CDR1 and CDR2: MNHEY, SMNVEV (reference sequence).